The rows below give T cell receptor beta chains drawn from one sample of a study of T cell repertoires in cytomegalovirus infection. In TCRdb, the reads were re-called with MiXCR into one record per CDR3 protein. The table lists over 450,000 distinct CDR3 sequences, 11% of them singletons, with about a tenth in the top ten. The specimen sequenced was PBMCs. The receptors shown here come from a human donor in good health (CMV status not recorded). Some clones in this sample may be carry-over from other donors' samples. The CDR3 runs from the conserved cysteine through the conserved F or W. The D gene is left open where the match is weak. Clone size appears in some rows only: once, few, many, or a class for an expanded clone.

clone size,J gene,V gene,D gene,CDR3 protein,CDR3 DNA
many,TRBJ1-6,TRBV27,TRBD1,CASTGQYNSPLHF,TGTGCCAGCACGGGACAGTATAATTCACCCCTCCACTTT
many,TRBJ2-7,TRBV7-9,TRBD2,CASSGRGLAVRDEQYF,TGTGCCAGCAGCGGACGGGGACTAGCGGTGAGAGACGAGCAGTACTTC
few,TRBJ1-1,TRBV3-1,-,CASSQVSGGRRNTEAFF,TGTGCCAGCAGCCAGGTCTCTGGCGGGCGCAGGAACACTGAAGCTTTCTTT
-,TRBJ2-7,TRBV6-8,-,CASSYTDGRPPHEQYF,TGTGCCAGCAGTTACACCGACGGCCGGCCCCCTCACGAGCAGTACTTC
many,TRBJ1-2,TRBV12-3/TRBV12-4,TRBD1,CASGPGGHGYGYTF,TGTGCCAGCGGCCCAGGGGGGCACGGCTATGGCTACACCTTC
few,TRBJ1-1,TRBV20-1,-,CSARSPASLNTEAFF,TGCAGTGCTAGATCCCCGGCCAGCCTGAACACTGAAGCTTTCTTT
-,TRBJ1-1,TRBV29-1,-,CSVITWNTEAFF,TGCAGCGTTATCACATGGAACACTGAAGCTTTCTTT
few,TRBJ2-7,TRBV28,-,CASSIPQTVWQEQYF,TGTGCCAGCAGTATTCCACAAACGGTTTGGCAAGAGCAGTACTTC
many,TRBJ2-1,TRBV28,-,CASSLGVYNEQFF,TGTGCCAGCAGTTTAGGGGTTTACAATGAGCAGTTCTTC
many,TRBJ1-3,TRBV7-2,-,CASSLGGNGNTIYF,TGTGCCAGCAGCCTGGGGGGGAATGGAAACACCATATATTTT
many,TRBJ2-4,TRBV20-1,TRBD2,CSARETSGNIQYF,TGCAGTGCTAGAGAAACTAGCGGTAACATTCAGTACTTC
many,TRBJ1-3,TRBV10-3,-,CAISESNIQSYSGNTIYF,TGTGCCATCAGTGAGTCTAATATTCAGAGCTACTCTGGAAACACCATATATTTT
few,TRBJ2-5,TRBV29-1,-,CSVEGHVYQETQYF,TGCAGCGTTGAGGGACACGTTTACCAAGAGACCCAGTACTTC
-,TRBJ2-7,TRBV12-3/TRBV12-4,-,CASSPRPGVEQYF,TGTGCCAGCAGTCCAAGACCAGGGGTCGAGCAGTACTTC
few,TRBJ1-1,TRBV10-2,-,CASSQGRGVTEAFF,TGCGCCAGCAGTCAGGGTCGGGGGGTCACTGAAGCTTTCTTT
many,TRBJ2-2,TRBV7-8,TRBD1,CASSAGTGRSGELFF,TGTGCCAGCAGCGCCGGGACAGGGCGGTCCGGGGAGCTGTTTTTT
many,TRBJ1-2,TRBV15,TRBD1,CATSRDGTAANYGYTF,TGTGCCACCAGCAGAGATGGGACAGCGGCTAACTATGGCTACACCTTC
many,TRBJ1-5,TRBV5-5,-,CASSLTGQQPQHF,TGTGCCAGCAGCTTGACAGGACAACAGCCCCAGCATTTT
many,TRBJ2-2,TRBV7-3,TRBD2,CASRAGGPNTGELFF,TGTGCCAGCAGAGCGGGAGGGCCGAACACCGGGGAGCTGTTTTTT
once,TRBJ1-2,TRBV2,TRBD1,CASSVVLGQLFHDYTF,TGTGCCAGCAGTGTTGTTTTGGGACAGCTCTTTCATGACTACACCTTC
many,TRBJ1-3,TRBV7-8,-,CASSLTGPSSGNTIYF,TGTGCCAGCAGCTTAACGGGACCTAGCTCTGGAAACACCATATATTTT
-,TRBJ2-7,TRBV2,TRBD2,CASNGRGYEQYF,TGTGCCAGCAACGGGAGGGGCTACGAGCAGTACTTC
few,TRBJ1-5,TRBV4-1,-,CASSQGGVGVQPQHF,TGCGCCAGCAGCCAAGGAGGTGTAGGGGTCCAGCCCCAGCATTTT
few,TRBJ2-5,TRBV20-1,TRBD2,CSARSGGRAGETQYF,TGCAGTGCTAGGTCGGGCGGGAGGGCCGGAGAGACCCAGTACTTC
many,TRBJ1-1,TRBV7-9,-,CASSSRDGRLAEAFF,TGTGCCAGCAGCTCCCGGGACGGCCGATTGGCTGAAGCTTTCTTT
many,TRBJ2-5,TRBV6-5,TRBD2,CASSYGRGETQYF,TGTGCCAGCAGTTACGGGAGGGGTGAGACCCAGTACTTC
many,TRBJ1-2,TRBV11-2,-,CASSLDVMGYGYTF,TGTGCCAGCAGCTTAGATGTCATGGGCTATGGCTACACCTTC
-,TRBJ2-7,TRBV29-1,-,CSVDREGSSYEQYF,TGCAGCGTGGACAGGGAGGGTAGCTCCTACGAGCAGTACTTC
many,TRBJ1-2,TRBV7-9,-,CASSFATGGSLGYTF,TGTGCCAGCAGCTTCGCAACCGGGGGGAGTCTTGGCTACACCTTC
many,TRBJ1-2,TRBV11-1,-,CASSLSGDYGYTF,TGTGCCAGCAGCTTATCAGGGGACTATGGCTACACCTTC
many,TRBJ1-3,TRBV7-9,-,CASTLGGDSGNTIYF,TGTGCCAGCACCCTGGGGGGGGACTCTGGAAACACCATATATTTT
many,TRBJ2-7,TRBV6-5,TRBD2,CASSRLAGGYEQYF,TGTGCCAGCAGTCGACTAGCGGGGGGTTACGAGCAGTACTTC
many,TRBJ2-7,TRBV28,TRBD2,CASRGWDYPGSYEQYF,TGTGCCAGCAGAGGTTGGGACTACCCGGGGTCCTACGAGCAGTACTTC
-,TRBJ2-2,TRBV6-6,-,CASSRSGESTGELFF,TGTGCCAGCAGTAGGTCAGGGGAGAGCACCGGGGAGCTGTTTTTT
-,TRBJ2-3,TRBV29-1,-,CSDVRDSRGTQYF,TGCAGCGACGTCCGGGACTCACGAGGAACGCAGTATTTT
many,TRBJ2-7,TRBV7-2,-,CASGRGQSSYEQYF,TGTGCCAGCGGCCGGGGCCAAAGCTCCTACGAGCAGTACTTC
many,TRBJ2-7,TRBV12-3/TRBV12-4,-,CASSPLGAYEQYF,TGTGCCAGCAGCCCACTGGGGGCCTACGAGCAGTACTTC
many,TRBJ2-2,TRBV12-3/TRBV12-4,-,CASSLFAGDAGELFF,TGTGCCAGCAGTTTATTCGCCGGGGATGCCGGGGAGCTGTTTTTT
many,TRBJ1-5,TRBV6-1,-,CASIFTGLGNQPQHF,TGTGCCAGCATTTTCACGGGATTAGGCAATCAGCCCCAGCATTTT
few,TRBJ1-1,TRBV5-3,-,CASSLIGSGLNTEAFF,TGTGCCAGCAGCTTGATAGGGTCAGGGCTGAACACTGAAGCTTTCTTT
many,TRBJ1-1,TRBV7-3,TRBD1,CASSSQGANTEAFF,TGTGCCAGCAGCTCCCAGGGGGCGAACACTGAAGCTTTCTTT
many,TRBJ2-3,TRBV2,-,CASSPRRVPDTQYF,TGTGCCAGCAGTCCGCGGCGAGTACCAGATACGCAGTATTTT
many,TRBJ2-3,TRBV11-3,TRBD1,CASSSRQGDSDTQYF,TGTGCCAGCAGCTCTCGACAGGGGGATTCAGATACGCAGTATTTT
many,TRBJ2-1,TRBV28,-,CASSPLAGRDGRSEFF,TGTGCCAGCAGCCCCCTCGCGGGGCGGGACGGTCGATCAGAGTTCTTC
few,TRBJ2-7,TRBV28,-,CASSLITDEQYF,TGTGCCAGCAGTTTGATCACAGACGAGCAGTACTTC
few,TRBJ2-3,TRBV6-5,TRBD2,CASSSRTSGRVTQYF,TGTGCCAGCAGTTCACGGACTAGCGGGAGAGTAACGCAGTATTTT
many,TRBJ2-3,TRBV27,-,CASSFDRFSSTDTQYF,TGTGCCAGCAGTTTCGACAGGTTCTCTAGCACAGATACGCAGTATTTT
many,TRBJ2-5,TRBV12-3/TRBV12-4,TRBD2,CASSLSRSGGAGQTQYF,TGTGCCAGCAGTTTAAGTCGCAGCGGGGGGGCTGGTCAGACCCAGTACTTC
-,TRBJ2-1,TRBV13,-,CASSSPESSEQFF,TGTGCCAGCAGCTCCCCAGAATCCTCCGAGCAGTTCTTC
many,TRBJ1-2,TRBV6-4,-,CASSEVQASNYGYTF,TGTGCCAGCAGTGAAGTTCAGGCTTCTAACTATGGCTACACCTTC
many,TRBJ1-2,TRBV12-3/TRBV12-4,TRBD1,CASRDTGDLYGYTF,TGTGCCAGCAGGGATACAGGGGATCTCTATGGCTACACCTTC
-,TRBJ1-2,TRBV13,TRBD1,CASSSGQGNYGYTF,TGTGCCAGCAGCTCGGGACAGGGAAACTATGGCTACACCTTC
-,TRBJ2-2,TRBV14,-,CASSQGWVSNTGELFF,TGTGCCAGCAGCCAAGGATGGGTTTCGAACACCGGGGAGCTGTTTTTT
few,TRBJ2-7,TRBV12-3/TRBV12-4,TRBD2,CASSSGGAGDYEQYF,TGTGCCAGCAGTTCCGGGGGGGCAGGGGACTACGAGCAGTACTTC
many,TRBJ2-1,TRBV7-8,TRBD2,CASSLELASGSIYEQFF,TGTGCCAGCAGCTTAGAGTTGGCTAGCGGGAGTATCTATGAGCAGTTCTTC
many,TRBJ2-7,TRBV25-1,-,CASSDGAVYEQYF,TGTGCCAGCAGTGACGGGGCTGTCTACGAGCAGTACTTC
few,TRBJ2-5,TRBV20-1,-,CSAHPGEPYQETQYF,TGCAGTGCCCATCCAGGGGAGCCGTACCAAGAGACCCAGTACTTC